Here is one T cell receptor (beta chain) with its context. Its specificity is unknown. The primer mix had 60 Vbeta and 13 Jbeta primers. The table came from immunoSEQ multiplex PCR; TCRdb's copy has only in-frame clones and leaves some out. The sample lists about 76,000 clones, over 60% seen once, with around 10% in the top ten. This specimen belongs to a study of cytomegalovirus exposure and HLA in healthy donors. Background on the study: Roughly 179 million T cells yielded approximately 100 million unique TCR beta sequences, as an earlier analysis found. Study results and limitations: The HLA-A and HLA-B alleles of most subjects were reportedly predicted accurately from TCR beta sequences. One variant, a missense change in DCLRE1C, was linked in a later analysis to TCR beta V- and J-gene trimming. Rates of TCR association differed by HLA locus in a later analysis, with DRB1 highest and HLA-C lowest.

Trimming removed 3 bases from V and 0 bases from J, with 10 bases in between. Germline CDR1 reads LNHDA; CDR2 reads SQIVND (reference sequence). CDR3 length equals 15 residues. The chain employs TRBV19 and TRBJ2-3, with TRBD1 as a possible D gene (6 bases). The sequenced sample was PBMCs. The TCR sequence derives from a male donor in good health and CMV-seropositive. The CDR3 coding sequence is TGTGCCAGTAGTATCGGGACAACTAGCACAGATACGCAGTATTTT. It yields the protein CASSIGTTSTDTQYF.